Below are 25 T cell receptor beta chains sequenced from a single sample in a study of blood T cell repertoires in COVID-19. Repertoires were generated with immunoSEQ multiplex PCR, while TCRdb's copy carries only in-frame clones and drops some. This sample yields approximately 120,000 clones, of which just under 90% are seen a single time; around 1.2% belongs to the top ten. The sample was peripheral blood. The receptors were sampled from a human donor in a cohort sampled during active COVID-19.

The chain uses TRBV28 and TRBJ2-6; TRBD1 is a possible D gene (6 bases). The CDR3 extends over 17 amino acids. CDR1 is MDHEN, CDR2 SYDVKM, per germline. The V end lost 4 bases, the J end lost 0 bases, and 13 bases lay between the germline ends. DNA of the CDR3: TGTGCCAGCAGTTCATCGACAGGTGTCTCTGGGGCCAACGTCCTGACTTTC. Translating it yields CASSSSTGVSGANVLTF.

V gene TRBV4-2 combines with J gene TRBJ2-2; D gene unclear. Trimming stripped 2 bases from V and 3 bases from J, with 13 bases between. This CDR3 is built from 16 residues. Per the germline V gene, CDR1 is LGHNA and CDR2 is YNFKEQ. The CDR3 sequence: CASSQPTIRDTGELFF. CDR3 DNA: TGTGCCAGCAGCCAACCCACAATACGGGACACCGGGGAGCTGTTTTTT.

The chain is built from TRBV13 and TRBJ2-3; TRBD2 aligns across 11 bases. The trim removed 5 bases at V and 2 bases at J, leaving 6 bases unmatched. The length of the CDR3 is 16 residues. Looked up from germline, CDR1 is PRHDT and CDR2 is FYEKMQ (reference sequence). CDR3 sequence (DNA): TGTGCCAGCAGCGCCCGACTAGCGGGACCCACAGATACGCAGTATTTT. Translating gives CASSARLAGPTDTQYF.

This clone came up once. The CDR3 nucleotides read TGCGCCAGCGGGGGACAGCTGAACACTGAAGCTTTCTTT. Its translation: CASGGQLNTEAFF. This chain connects TRBV4-1 to TRBJ1-1; TRBD1 agrees at 7 bases. Germline V gene data show CDR1 as MGHRA and CDR2 as YSYEKL. The CDR3 sequence is 13 residues long. The trim removed 8 bases at V and 0 bases at J, leaving 3 bases unmatched.

The rearrangement joins TRBV7-2 to TRBJ1-2; 9 bases map to TRBD1. The germline CDR1 and CDR2 sequences are SGHTA and FQGNSA. V trimming: 0 bases; J trimming: 5 bases; junction bases outside the gene matches: 4. This CDR3 spans 15 amino acids. The CDR3 is CASSLATGGGYGYTF. In DNA form, the CDR3 reads TGTGCCAGCAGCTTAGCGACAGGGGGTGGGTATGGCTACACCTTC. The variable domain in full, with the rest retrieved from reference TRBV7-2 and TRBJ1-2, is GAGVSQSPSNKVTEKGKDVELRCDPISGHTALYWYRQSLGQGLEFLIYFQGNSAPDKSGLPSDRFSAERTGGSVSTLTIQRTQQEDSAVYLCASSLATGGGYGYTFGSGTRLTVV.

A single count supports this clone. The chain joins TRBV5-1 to TRBJ2-1; tentative D call: TRBD2 (6 bases). CDR1 and CDR2 from the germline V gene are SGHRS and YFSETQ. This CDR3 spans 11 amino acids. V lost 5 bases and J 15 bases, leaving 15 bases between the germline ends. The CDR3 reads CASSPSGVWFF. CDR3 coding DNA: TGCGCCAGCAGTCCGTCGGGGGTTTGGTTCTTC.

The chain has TRBV24-1 and TRBJ2-1; TRBD2 matches at 9 bases. Germline assignment: CDR1 KGHDR and CDR2 SFDVKD. The J segment lost 6 bases and the V segment lost 6 bases, leaving 5 bases of the junction unmatched. This CDR3 comprises 14 residues. The CDR3 bases are TGTGCCACCAGTCACAGCGGGGGGTCCAATGAGCAGTTCTTC. Amino acid sequence: CATSHSGGSNEQFF.

The chain is built from TRBV6-2 or TRBV6-3 and TRBJ1-2; tentative D call: TRBD1 (6 bases). The CDR3 runs to 15 residues. The germline V gene has CDR1 MNHEY and CDR2 SVGEGT. V was shortened by 6 bases and J by 2 bases, with 16 bases between the two germline ends. CDR3 DNA sequence: TGTGCCAGCAGATACCGACAGGAAACGAACTATGGCTACACCTTC. Protein: CASRYRQETNYGYTF.

V is TRBV4-1 and J is TRBJ1-1; the D is unclear. The germline V gene has CDR1 MGHRA and CDR2 YSYEKL. The CDR3 runs 14 residues. The germline V and J ends were trimmed by 1 base and 0 bases, with 6 bases remaining between them. In DNA, the CDR3 is TGCGCCAGCAGCCAAGTTCCCATGAACACTGAAGCTTTCTTT. Protein sequence: CASSQVPMNTEAFF.

The chain combines TRBV28 with TRBJ2-3, with a possible D match to TRBD2 (7 bases). V lost 4 bases, J lost 2 bases, and 16 bases lay in between. CDR3 length equals 16 residues. Germline V gene lookup returns CDR1 MDHEN and CDR2 SYDVKM. CDR3 coding DNA: TGTGCCAGCAGTTGGGGGACGGGGGGCGCCACAGATACGCAGTATTTT. Translation gives CASSWGTGGATDTQYF.

The chain has TRBV18 and TRBJ2-1; the D gene is possibly TRBD2 (6 bases). CDR1 is KGHSH and CDR2 is LQKENI in the germline V gene. The germline V and J ends were trimmed by 3 bases and 9 bases, with 24 bases remaining between them. The CDR3 has 17 amino acids. For the CDR3, the DNA is TGTGCCAGCTCACCGGTCACGGGGCGGGAAAGGTCCGGTGAGCAGTTCTTC. Protein: CASSPVTGRERSGEQFF.

The V and J genes are TRBV11-3 and TRBJ2-3; D might be TRBD1 (6 bases). V shed 5 bases and J shed 3 bases, with 15 bases lying between them. The germline gives CDR1 SGHNT, CDR2 YENEEA. The CDR3 totals 15 residues. The CDR3 loop reads CASSPLTGYTDTQYF. The CDR3 coding sequence is TGTGCCAGCAGCCCCCTCACAGGGTATACAGATACGCAGTATTTT.

J is TRBJ1-2 and V is TRBV2, with D perhaps matching TRBD1 (6 bases). The length of the CDR3 is 13 residues. V lost 6 bases and J 4 bases, leaving 12 bases between the germline ends. Germline lookup yields CDR1 SNHLY and CDR2 FYNNEI. CDR3 bases: TGTGCCAGCAGCCTCGACAGGTCCTATGGCTACACCTTC. Residues: CASSLDRSYGYTF. The whole variable domain, remainder taken from reference TRBV2 and TRBJ1-2, is EPEVTQTPSHQVTQMGQEVILRCVPISNHLYFYWYRQILGQKVEFLVSFYNNEISEKSEIFDDQFSVERPDGSNFTLKIRSTKLEDSAMYFCASSLDRSYGYTFGSGTRLTVV.

The chain employs TRBV19 and TRBJ2-2; D uncertain. Looked up from germline, CDR1 is LNHDA and CDR2 is SQIVND (reference sequence). This CDR3 is built from 14 residues. Trimming pared 5 bases from V and 0 bases from J, leaving 7 bases between. CDR3 loop: CASSSLANTGELFF. The CDR3 nucleotides read TGTGCCAGTAGTTCCCTAGCGAACACCGGGGAGCTGTTTTTT.

The chain carries TRBV11-2 and TRBJ2-2; D may be TRBD2 (5 bases). The V and J ends lost 1 base and 2 bases respectively, with 8 bases between them. Germline V gives CDR1 SGHAT, CDR2 FQNNGV. There are 15 residues in the CDR3. The CDR3 DNA follows: TGTGCCAGCAGCTTAGGACTACTTAACACCGGGGAGCTGTTTTTT. It is translated as CASSLGLLNTGELFF.

This clone turned up a few times. The CDR3 nucleotides read TGTGCCAGCAGTTCAGGGGGCACTGAAGCTTTCTTT. It is translated as CASSSGGTEAFF. The chain has TRBV28 and TRBJ1-1; 7 positions agree with TRBD1. CDR3 length: 12 amino acids. CDR1 is MDHEN, CDR2 SYDVKM, per germline. The V and J ends lost 4 bases and 4 bases, in that order; junction bases with no gene match: 0.

The chain carries TRBV6-5 and TRBJ2-7; D perhaps matches TRBD2 (5 bases). CDR3 size: 15 residues. Trimming cost V 1 base and J 2 bases, with 12 bases left between them. Germline V lookup: CDR1 MNHEY, CDR2 SVGAGI. The DNA of the CDR3 is TGTGCCAGCAGTTACTTCCCGGGGTCCCCCTACGAGCAGTACTTC. It encodes CASSYFPGSPYEQYF.

The gene calls are TRBV5-4 and TRBJ2-5; 8 positions agree with TRBD1. Trimming cost V 2 bases and J 2 bases; bases outside gene matches: 2. CDR1 is SGHNT and CDR2 is YYREEE in the germline V gene (reference sequence). The CDR3 loop spans 14 amino acids. The chain's CDR3 is CASSFRTGQETQYF. As DNA, the CDR3 is TGTGCCAGCAGCTTCCGGACAGGGCAAGAGACCCAGTACTTC.

J is TRBJ2-3 and V is TRBV9; TRBD1 matches at 7 bases. The ends lost 4 bases at V and 0 bases at J; junction bases unmatched: 2. This CDR3 has 14 residues. CDR1 is SGDLS and CDR2 is YYNGEE in the germline V gene. CDR3 sequence: CASSFRGSTDTQYF. In nucleotides, the CDR3 is TGTGCCAGCAGCTTCAGGGGGAGCACAGATACGCAGTATTTT.

This chain uses TRBV5-1 with TRBJ2-5; a weak D match, TRBD1 (6 bases). The CDR3 sequence is 14 residues long. Germline V CDR1 and CDR2: SGHRS, YFSETQ. Trimming stripped 2 bases from V and 4 bases from J, with 12 bases between. In DNA, the CDR3 is TGCGCCAGCAGCTTTTCCAGGGGTGGAGAGACCCAGTACTTC. Protein sequence: CASSFSRGGETQYF.

V usage is TRBV2 and J usage is TRBJ2-7; 11 nucleotides align to TRBD2. The CDR3 consists of 16 residues. The germline V gene has CDR1 SNHLY and CDR2 FYNNEI. V was clipped by 6 bases and J by 2 bases; unmatched bases: 9. CDR3 bases: TGTGCCAGCAGCCCAGGCCTAGCGGGAGGTCCCTACGAGCAGTACTTC. Translated: CASSPGLAGGPYEQYF.

The rearrangement links TRBV11-3 to TRBJ2-2; 8 bases match TRBD1. Germline loops: CDR1 SGHNT, CDR2 YENEEA. The CDR3 has 14 amino acids. V was pared by 5 bases and J by 8 bases, with 7 bases of the junction left unmatched. CDR3 in amino acids: CASSRQGAMGELFF. CDR3 nucleotide sequence: TGTGCCAGCAGCCGGCAGGGGGCTATGGGGGAGCTGTTTTTT.

The V and J genes are TRBV28 and TRBJ1-1, with D uncertain. Germline V gene data show CDR1 as MDHEN and CDR2 as SYDVKM. The CDR3 sequence is 12 residues long. Trimming shortened V by 7 bases and J by 11 bases, and 17 bases separated the two germline ends. The DNA of the CDR3 is TGTGCCAGCACCCTCGCAAACCAGTGGGCTTTCTTT. The encoded protein is CASTLANQWAFF.

This chain connects TRBV7-6 to TRBJ1-3, with D possibly being TRBD1 (6 bases). V gave up 3 bases and J gave up 0 bases, with 6 bases separating them. This CDR3 spans 14 amino acids. In germline, CDR1 is SGHVS, CDR2 FNYEAQ. The CDR3 protein is CASSLGASGNTIYF. The DNA of the CDR3 is TGTGCCAGCAGCTTGGGGGCCTCTGGAAACACCATATATTTT. Drawing the rest from reference TRBV7-6 and TRBJ1-3, the complete variable domain is GAGVSQSPRYKVTKRGQDVALRCDPISGHVSLYWYRQALGQGPEFLTYFNYEAQQDKSGLPNDRFSAERPEGSISTLTIQRTEQRDSAMYRCASSLGASGNTIYFGEGSWLTVV.

This rearrangement joins TRBV19 to TRBJ2-7, with TRBD2 matching over 13 bases. There are 16 residues in the CDR3. CDR1 and CDR2 from the germline V gene are LNHDA and SQIVND (reference sequence). The ends lost 7 bases at V and 5 bases at J; junction bases unmatched: 11. The CDR3 nucleotides read TGTGCCAGTAAGCGGACTAGCGGGAGTGTCGGGAACGAGCAGTACTTC. Amino acids: CASKRTSGSVGNEQYF.